Sequencing of this T cell receptor beta chain was carried out in a study of cytomegalovirus exposure and HLA in healthy donors. Study-level background: Genotyping of 430 or so donors showed that approximately 83% belonged to the Caucasian-associated ancestry cluster.

The PCR ran on 60 Vbeta and 13 Jbeta primers. Using immunoSEQ multiplex PCR, the repertoire was profiled, and TCRdb retains in-frame clones only, with some absent. Among some 120,000 clones listed, about 73% were seen once. As concerns this clone: Its antigen remains unknown.

Sampled while nominally healthy, donors likely had unrecorded immune exposures. CDR1 is LGHNA, CDR2 YNFKEQ, per germline. The V end lost 0 bases, the J end lost 1 base, and 10 bases lay between the germline ends. The CDR3 loop spans 15 amino acids. Study findings and constraints: Analysis performed later showed TCR beta chains linked to HLA being more clonally expanded than equally common others. It was reportedly the case that the classifier diagnosed cytomegalovirus status with high specificity and sensitivity.

V gene TRBV4-2 combines with J gene TRBJ2-7; possible D gene TRBD2, 6 bases. Sequenced material: PBMCs. This TCR came from a woman aged 40 to 50 in good health and CMV-seronegative. The CDR3: CASSQDRDFSYEQYF. CDR3 in DNA: TGTGCCAGCAGCCAAGACCGGGACTTTTCCTACGAGCAGTACTTC.